The present T cell receptor beta chain was sequenced within a study of naive and memory T cell subsets. This clonotype has at least ten counts. A UMI-containing oligonucleotide was joined by 3' ligation to the TCR cDNA template. The SP2 primer and nested alpha and beta constant region primers amplified ligated cDNA in four rounds. TCRdb itself ran the 5' RACE reads through MiXCR, one entry per CDR3 protein. The sample includes approximately 58,000 distinct CDR3 sequences, about 7% of them seen just once. Germline CDR1 reads SNHLY; CDR2 reads FYNNEI. With 1 base removed from V and 0 bases from J, the gap between germline ends came to 13 bases. This CDR3 region has 16 residues.

The TCR was taken from a male donor in good health. The chain is built from TRBV2 and TRBJ2-7; D possibly uses TRBD1 or TRBD2 (5 bases each). The CDR3: CASSEGGRDPSYEQYF. The DNA for the CDR3 is TGTGCCAGCAGTGAAGGGGGCAGGGACCCCTCCTACGAGCAGTACTTC.